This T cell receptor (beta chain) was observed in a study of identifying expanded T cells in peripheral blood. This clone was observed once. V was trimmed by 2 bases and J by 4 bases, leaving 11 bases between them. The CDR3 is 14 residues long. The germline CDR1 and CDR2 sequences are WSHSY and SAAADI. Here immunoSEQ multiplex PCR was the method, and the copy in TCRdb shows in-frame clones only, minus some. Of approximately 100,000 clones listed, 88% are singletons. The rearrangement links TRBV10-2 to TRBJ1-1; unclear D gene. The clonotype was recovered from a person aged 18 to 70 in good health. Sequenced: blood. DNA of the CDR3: TGCGCCAGCAGTGAGGATTGGGTTGGCACTGAAGCTTTCTTT. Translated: CASSEDWVGTEAFF.